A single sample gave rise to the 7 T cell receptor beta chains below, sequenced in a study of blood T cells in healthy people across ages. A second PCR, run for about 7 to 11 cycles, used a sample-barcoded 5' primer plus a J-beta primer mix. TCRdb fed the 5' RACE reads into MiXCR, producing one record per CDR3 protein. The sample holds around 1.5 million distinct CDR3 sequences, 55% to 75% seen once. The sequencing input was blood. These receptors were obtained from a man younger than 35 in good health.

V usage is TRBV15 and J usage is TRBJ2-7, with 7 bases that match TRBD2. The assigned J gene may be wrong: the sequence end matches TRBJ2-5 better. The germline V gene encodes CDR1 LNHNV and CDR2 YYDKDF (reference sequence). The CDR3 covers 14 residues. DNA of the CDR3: TGTGCCACCAGCAGCGGACTAGTCGTGGAGACCCAGTACTTC. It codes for CATSSGLVVETQYF.

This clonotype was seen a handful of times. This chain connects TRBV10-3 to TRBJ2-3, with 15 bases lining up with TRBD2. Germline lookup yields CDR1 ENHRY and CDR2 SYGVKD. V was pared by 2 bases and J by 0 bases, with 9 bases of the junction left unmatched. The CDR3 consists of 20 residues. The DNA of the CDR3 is TGTGCCATCAGTGAGCCGGGACTAGCGGGGGGCACCCATAGCACAGATACGCAGTATTTT. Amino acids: CAISEPGLAGGTHSTDTQYF.

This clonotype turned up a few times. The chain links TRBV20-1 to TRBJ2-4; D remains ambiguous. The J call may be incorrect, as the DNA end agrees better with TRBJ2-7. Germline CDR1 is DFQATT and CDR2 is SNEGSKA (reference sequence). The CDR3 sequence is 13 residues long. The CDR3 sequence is CRLGRRADYEQYF. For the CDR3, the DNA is TGCAGGTTGGGCCGTCGAGCCGATTACGAGCAGTACTTC.

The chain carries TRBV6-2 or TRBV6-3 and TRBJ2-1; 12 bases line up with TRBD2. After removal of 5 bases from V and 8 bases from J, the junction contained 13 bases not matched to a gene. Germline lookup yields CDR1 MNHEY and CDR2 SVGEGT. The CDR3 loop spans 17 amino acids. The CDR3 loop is CASSHTSGLAGGDEQFF. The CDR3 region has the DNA TGTGCCAGCAGTCACACGTCGGGACTAGCGGGTGGCGATGAGCAGTTCTTC.

The CDR3: CASSEGQVDGYTF. In DNA, the CDR3 is TGTGCCAGCAGCGAGGGACAGGTGGATGGCTACACCTTC. The chain joins TRBV2 to TRBJ1-2; 8 positions agree with TRBD1. Per germline, CDR1 SNHLY and CDR2 FYNNEI. The CDR3 extends over 13 amino acids. V shed 6 bases, J shed 6 bases, and the junction held 6 bases outside the gene matches. The whole variable domain, remainder taken from reference TRBV2 and TRBJ1-2, is EPEVTQTPSHQVTQMGQEVILRCVPISNHLYFYWYRQILGQKVEFLVSFYNNEISEKSEIFDDQFSVERPDGSNFTLKIRSTKLEDSAMYFCASSEGQVDGYTFGSGTRLTVV.

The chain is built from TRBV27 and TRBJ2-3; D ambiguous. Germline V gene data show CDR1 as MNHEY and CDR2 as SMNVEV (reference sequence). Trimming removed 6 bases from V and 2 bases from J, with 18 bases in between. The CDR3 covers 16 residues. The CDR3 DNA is TGTGCCAGCAGCCCTAAATGGCAGACGAACACAGATACGCAGTATTTT. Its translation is CASSPKWQTNTDTQYF.

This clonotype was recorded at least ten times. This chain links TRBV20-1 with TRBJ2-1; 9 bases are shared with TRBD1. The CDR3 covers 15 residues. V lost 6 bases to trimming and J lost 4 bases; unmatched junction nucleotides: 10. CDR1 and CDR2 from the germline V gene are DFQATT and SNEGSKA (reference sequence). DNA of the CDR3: TGCAGTGCCGGAGGGACAGGGAGCATATACAATGAGCAGTTCTTC. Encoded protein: CSAGGTGSIYNEQFF.